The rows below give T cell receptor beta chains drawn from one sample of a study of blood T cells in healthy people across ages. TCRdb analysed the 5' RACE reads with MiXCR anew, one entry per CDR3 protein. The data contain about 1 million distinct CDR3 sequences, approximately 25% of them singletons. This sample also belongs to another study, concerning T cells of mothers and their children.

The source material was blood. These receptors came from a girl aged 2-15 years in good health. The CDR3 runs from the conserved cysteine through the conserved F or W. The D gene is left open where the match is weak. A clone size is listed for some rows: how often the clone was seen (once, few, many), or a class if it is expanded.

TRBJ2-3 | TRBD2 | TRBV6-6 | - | CASRQAGETDTQYF | TGTGCCAGCAGGCAAGCGGGAGAGACAGATACGCAGTATTTT
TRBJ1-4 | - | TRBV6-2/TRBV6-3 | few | CASTPTRSNEKLFF | TGTGCCAGCACTCCAACGAGGTCTAATGAAAAACTGTTTTTT
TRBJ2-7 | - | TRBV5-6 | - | CASSDLRIHEQYF | TGTGCCAGCAGCGATTTAAGGATCCACGAGCAGTACTTC
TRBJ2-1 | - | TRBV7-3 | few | CASSLRGRPSYNEQFF | TGTGCCAGCAGCCTCAGAGGGCGTCCCTCCTACAATGAGCAGTTCTTC
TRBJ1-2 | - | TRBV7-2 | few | CASSFPQEGNYGYTF | TGTGCCAGCAGCTTCCCGCAGGAGGGTAACTATGGCTACACCTTC
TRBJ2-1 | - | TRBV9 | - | CASSSEGGTHNEQFF | TGTGCCAGCAGCTCCGAGGGAGGTACGCACAATGAGCAGTTCTTC
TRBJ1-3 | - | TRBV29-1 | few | CSVSTVSGNTIYF | TGCAGCGTTTCGACAGTCTCTGGAAACACCATATATTTT
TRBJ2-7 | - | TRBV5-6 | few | CASSLTRVRGNYEQYF | TGTGCCAGCAGCTTGACCAGGGTCCGGGGTAACTACGAGCAGTACTTC
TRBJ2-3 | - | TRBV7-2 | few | CASSLEAEDTQYF | TGTGCCAGCAGCTTAGAGGCGGAAGATACGCAGTATTTT
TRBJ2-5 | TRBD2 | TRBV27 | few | CASSFTSSGQETQYF | TGTGCCAGCAGTTTTACGTCTAGCGGGCAAGAGACCCAGTACTTC
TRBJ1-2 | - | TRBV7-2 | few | CASGDRGYTF | TGTGCCAGTGGCGACAGGGGCTACACCTTC